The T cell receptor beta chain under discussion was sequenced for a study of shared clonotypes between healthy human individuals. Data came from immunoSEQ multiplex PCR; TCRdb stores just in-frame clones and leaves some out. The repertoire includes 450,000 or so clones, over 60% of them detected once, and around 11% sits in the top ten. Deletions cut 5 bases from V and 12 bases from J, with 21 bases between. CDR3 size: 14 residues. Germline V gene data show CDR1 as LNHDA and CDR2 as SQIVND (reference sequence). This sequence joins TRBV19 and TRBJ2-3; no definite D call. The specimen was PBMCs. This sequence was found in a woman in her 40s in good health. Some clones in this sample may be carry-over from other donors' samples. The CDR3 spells CASSSASGLVSQYF. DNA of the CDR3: TGTGCCAGTAGTTCCGCCTCTGGGCTAGTATCACAGTATTTT. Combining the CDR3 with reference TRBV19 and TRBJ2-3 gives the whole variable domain DGGITQSPKYLFRKEGQNVTLSCEQNLNHDAMYWYRQDPGQGLRLIYYSQIVNDFQKGDIAEGYSVSREKKESFPLTVTSAQKNPTAFYLCASSSASGLVSQYFGPGTRLTVL.